Detailed here is one T cell receptor beta chain. The data were taken from a study of T cell changes during pregnancy in multiple sclerosis. Here immunoSEQ multiplex PCR was the method, and the copy in TCRdb shows in-frame clones only, minus some. The sample has about 41,000 clones, 80% to 95% seen once; the top ten hold 8% to 10%. The CDR3 is 13 amino acids. CDR1 is SGDLS, CDR2 YYNGEE, per germline. V lost 5 bases to trimming and J lost 7 bases, with 12 bases between them. The sequence came from a female donor with multiple sclerosis, enrolled in a pregnancy study. The chain uses TRBV9 and TRBJ2-2; a weak D match, TRBD2 (5 bases). The sequenced sample was CD8+ T cells from peripheral blood mononuclear cells, obtained in the first trimester of pregnancy. CDR3 amino acids: CASSLAAGGELFF. The CDR3 coding sequence is TGTGCCAGCAGTCTAGCTGCCGGCGGGGAGCTGTTTTTT.